The source of this T cell receptor beta chain is a study of control samples from healthy donors and cancer patients. The CDR3 covers 15 residues. Trimming removed 2 bases at V and 7 bases at J, with 14 bases between. CDR1 and CDR2 from the germline V gene are ENHRY and SYGVKD. Only in-frame clones appear in the TCRdb table, and some are missing; sequencing was by immunoSEQ multiplex PCR. Here the sample spans about 53,000 clones, 75% to 90% being singletons. The sequencing input was PBMCs. The TCR was taken from a man in his sixties with head and neck cancer. The V call is TRBV10-3, the J call TRBJ2-2; perhaps TRBD2 as D (6 bases). The CDR3 DNA follows: TGTGCCATCAGTGAGGGGGCGGGACGCCGCGGGGAGCTGTTTTTT. Its translation is CAISEGAGRRGELFF.